The 21 T cell receptor beta chains listed next were all sequenced from one sample in a study of immune reconstitution after stem cell transplant in scleroderma. Each CDR3 protein is one row after TCRdb ran MiXCR on the RT-PCR reads. The sample holds about 5,600 distinct CDR3 sequences, 6.5% to 10% seen once. Sampling was done before or after autologous hematopoietic stem cell transplantation (not recorded which). The receptors here all came from a male donor with systemic sclerosis.

This rearrangement joins TRBV5-1 to TRBJ2-2; 9 nucleotides align to TRBD2. The CDR3 has 17 amino acids. Looked up from germline, CDR1 is SGHRS and CDR2 is YFSETQ. V shed 4 bases and J 2 bases; nucleotides not matched to a gene: 9. CDR3 sequence (DNA): TGCGCCAGCAGCCCTTTAGGACTAGCGCCTAACACCGGGGAGCTGTTTTTT. Translation gives CASSPLGLAPNTGELFF.

The chain's CDR3 is CAISDSPTNEKLFF. The CDR3 region has the DNA TGTGCCATCAGTGATAGCCCAACTAATGAAAAACTGTTTTTT. V usage is TRBV10-3 and J usage is TRBJ1-4; D unclear. The CDR3 consists of 14 residues. The germline V gene has CDR1 ENHRY and CDR2 SYGVKD. The V end lost 3 bases, the J end lost 0 bases, and 5 bases lay between the germline ends.

This clonotype came up a few times. V gene TRBV20-1 combines with J gene TRBJ2-5; TRBD2 matches 8 bases. This CDR3 has 16 residues. V lost 2 bases to trimming and J lost 1 base; unmatched junction nucleotides: 9. Germline V gene lookup returns CDR1 DFQATT and CDR2 SNEGSKA (reference sequence). The CDR3 sequence is CSARPLLAVGQETQYF. CDR3 nucleotide sequence: TGCAGTGCTAGACCTTTACTAGCGGTGGGCCAAGAGACCCAGTACTTC.

This clonotype is deemed medium-sized. V usage is TRBV6-2 or TRBV6-3 and J usage is TRBJ1-1; D unresolved. The germline V and J ends were trimmed by 7 bases and 2 bases, with 14 bases remaining between them. The CDR3 spans 14 residues. Germline values: CDR1 MNHEY, CDR2 SVGEGT. CDR3 nucleotide sequence: TGTGCCAGCACCGACTTCGGCAGCAACACTGAAGCTTTCTTT. This gives the protein CASTDFGSNTEAFF.

In this sample, this clonotype is medium-sized (0.01 to 0.1%). This chain links TRBV20-1 with TRBJ2-3; 8 bases agree with TRBD1. The trim removed 4 bases at V and 1 base at J, leaving 10 bases unmatched. Germline V gives CDR1 DFQATT, CDR2 SNEGSKA (reference sequence). CDR3 length: 16 residues. The CDR3 region is CSATGTGLRGTDTQYF. As DNA, the CDR3 is TGCAGTGCTACCGGGACAGGCCTGAGGGGCACAGATACGCAGTATTTT.

In its sample, this clonotype was seen a few times. In nucleotides, the CDR3 is TGCGCCAGCCGAGGGACAGGACTCTATGGCTACACCTTC. It encodes CASRGTGLYGYTF. V gene TRBV5-1 combines with J gene TRBJ1-2, with 8 bases aligning to TRBD1. There are 13 residues in the CDR3. CDR1 is SGHRS and CDR2 is YFSETQ in the germline V gene. The ends lost 7 bases at V and 4 bases at J; junction bases unmatched: 6.

The chain couples TRBV7-2 to TRBJ2-6; no clear D gene. V was clipped by 5 bases and J by 1 base, with 15 bases between them. The CDR3 runs 17 residues. Germline values: CDR1 SGHTA, CDR2 FQGNSA. CDR3 nucleotide sequence: TGTGCCAGCAGCAACGACCTTGTTGGGTCTGGGGCCAACGTCCTGACTTTC. Amino acid sequence: CASSNDLVGSGANVLTF.

Regarding this clonotype: Possible read error: a much larger clone is one base away. The CDR3 ends on some other residue instead of the conserved phenylalanine or tryptophan, so this is likely a read error. The chain combines TRBV6-1 with TRBJ1-5; D not certain. The germline CDR1 and CDR2 sequences are MNHNS and SASEGT. The CDR3 length is 17 residues. Deletions cut 6 bases from V and 0 bases from J, with 18 bases between. The CDR3 loop is CASSPDPTPYSNQPQHL. The CDR3 nucleotides are TGTGCCAGCAGCCCCGATCCAACACCGTATAGCAATCAGCCCCAGCATTTA.

There are a few counts of this clonotype. The chain carries TRBV7-2 and TRBJ2-2, with TRBD2 matching 12 bases. CDR3 length: 14 residues. CDR1 and CDR2 from the germline V gene are SGHTA and FQGNSA. The ends lost 8 bases at V and 4 bases at J; junction bases unmatched: 2. In DNA form, the CDR3 reads TGTGCCAGCTTACTAGCGGGGGGCACCGGGGAGCTGTTTTTT. Amino acid sequence: CASLLAGGTGELFF.

There are a few counts of this clonotype. The chain links TRBV5-5 to TRBJ2-1, with 9 bases matching TRBD1. The CDR3 loop spans 18 amino acids. Germline CDR1 reads SGHKS; CDR2 reads YYEKEE (reference sequence). V was clipped by 8 bases and J by 7 bases; unmatched bases: 22. The CDR3 nucleotides are TGTGCCAGACCAGCCTGGTACCGCACAGGGGGCGCCGAAAATGAGCAGTTCTTC. Amino acid sequence: CARPAWYRTGGAENEQFF.

In its sample, this clonotype is medium-sized. The V gene is TRBV5-1, the J gene TRBJ1-1, with TRBD1 as a possible D gene (5 bases). The V and J ends lost 3 bases and 1 base respectively, with 10 bases between them. This CDR3 contains 14 residues. Looked up from germline, CDR1 is SGHRS and CDR2 is YFSETQ. CDR3 residues: CASSSGQRNTEAFF. CDR3 nucleotides: TGCGCCAGCAGCTCCGGACAAAGGAACACTGAAGCTTTCTTT.

As for this clonotype: It may be a read error: a sequence one base away is much more abundant. The rearrangement uses TRBV7-8 and TRBJ2-2, with 9 nucleotides matching TRBD1. The CDR3 contains 17 residues. The germline V gene has CDR1 SGHVS and CDR2 FQNEAQ. This CDR3 reads CAGSPGGQGMNAGELFF. The CDR3 nucleotides are TGTGCCGGCAGCCCCGGGGGACAGGGTATGAACGCCGGGGAGCTGTTTTTT.

This clonotype was counted only a few times. The J gene is TRBJ2-2, the V gene TRBV27; TRBD2 aligns across 9 bases. CDR3 length equals 16 residues. The germline CDR1 and CDR2 sequences are MNHEY and SMNVEV (reference sequence). V dropped 2 bases and J dropped 4; count of bases not matched to a gene: 5. The CDR3 sequence is CASSLAGGRSTGELFF. The CDR3 DNA sequence: TGTGCCAGCAGTTTAGCGGGAGGGCGTAGCACCGGGGAGCTGTTTTTT.

This clonotype was found a few times. CDR3 amino acids: CASSLAGEANEKLFF. The CDR3 bases are TGCGCCAGCAGCTTGGCCGGGGAGGCTAATGAAAAACTGTTTTTT. The chain has TRBV5-1 and TRBJ1-4; D is unresolved. This CDR3 contains 15 residues. CDR1 is SGHRS, CDR2 YFSETQ, per germline. V lost 0 bases, J lost 3 bases, and 9 bases lay in between.

This clonotype is medium-sized (0.01 to 0.1%) by share. V is TRBV12-3 or TRBV12-4 and J is TRBJ1-5; 8 bases are shared with TRBD1. The CDR3 is 15 residues long. Trimming took 5 bases from V and 0 from J; bases not matched to a gene: 3. In nucleotides, the CDR3 is TGTGCCAGCAGTGCCCAGGGGGCTAGCAATCAGCCCCAGCATTTT. Protein product: CASSAQGASNQPQHF.

By share, this clonotype ranks as medium-sized. CDR3 loop: CASDGRGTEAFF. The CDR3, as DNA: TGTGCCAGTGACGGACGAGGGACTGAAGCTTTCTTT. The chain is built from TRBV19 and TRBJ1-1; D call uncertain. Germline-derived CDR1 and CDR2 are LNHDA and SQIVND (reference sequence). Trimming cost V 8 bases and J 5 bases, with 12 bases left between them. The CDR3 covers 12 residues.

Only a few counts were recorded for this clonotype. CDR3 nucleotide sequence: TGTGCCAGCAGCTCCCCGAACTCCTACGAGCAGTACTTC. Translated, it gives CASSSPNSYEQYF. The rearrangement uses TRBV7-2 and TRBJ2-7; D is unresolved. The CDR3 runs 13 residues. Germline values: CDR1 SGHTA, CDR2 FQGNSA. V lost 4 bases to trimming and J lost 0 bases, with 7 bases between them.

This clonotype is labeled as medium-sized. The J gene is TRBJ2-1, the V gene TRBV10-3, with 13 bases aligning to TRBD2. Germline V lookup: CDR1 ENHRY, CDR2 SYGVKD. The CDR3 contains 17 residues. J gave up 9 bases and V 6 bases, and 14 bases lay outside the gene matches. CDR3 DNA: TGTGCCATCAGCCTGACGACTAGCGGGAGGATCGCGGGTGAGCAGTTCTTC. Amino acid sequence: CAISLTTSGRIAGEQFF.

The V gene is TRBV5-1, the J gene TRBJ2-1; no firm D call. The CDR3 loop spans 17 amino acids. V lost 2 bases and J lost 4, with 19 bases in between. Looked up from germline, CDR1 is SGHRS and CDR2 is YFSETQ. The CDR3 DNA sequence: TGCGCCAGCAGCTTACCCCCCAGCTCACCCGGGTACAATGAGCAGTTCTTC. Protein product: CASSLPPSSPGYNEQFF. Full variable domain (outside the CDR3, taken from reference TRBV5-1 and TRBJ2-1): KAGVTQTPRYLIKTRGQQVTLSCSPISGHRSVSWYQQTPGQGLQFLFEYFSETQRNKGNFPGRFSGRQFSNSRSEMNVSTLELGDSALYLCASSLPPSSPGYNEQFFGPGTRLTVL.

The chain is built from TRBV5-1 and TRBJ2-7, with D tentatively TRBD1 (5 bases). The CDR3 has 12 amino acids. V was shortened by 2 bases and J by 6 bases, with 9 bases between the two germline ends. Germline CDR1 reads SGHRS; CDR2 reads YFSETQ. DNA of the CDR3: TGCGCCAGCAGCTTCCAGGGAATCGAGCAGTACTTC. Translation: CASSFQGIEQYF.

Worth noting for this clonotype: This clone may be a read error of a much larger clone one base away. The chain links TRBV20-1 to TRBJ2-1; D might be TRBD2 (6 bases). CDR1 DFQATT and CDR2 SNEGSKA come from the germline V gene (reference sequence). CDR3 size: 15 residues. The CDR3 is CSASGLKDSYNEQLF. The CDR3 bases are TGCAGTGCTAGTGGACTAAAAGACTCCTACAATGAGCAGCTCTTC.